Sequencing of this TCR beta chain was carried out in a study of long-term antiretroviral therapy in people with HIV. Whole-study context: Samples from the earliest time points predate the 2015 immediate-ART recommendation by about a decade.

A v3.0 immunoSEQ assay was performed at survey level. Sequencing was directed toward roughly 40,000-55,000 T-cell genomes in each sample. The assay was immunoSEQ multiplex PCR, and TCRdb's table has in-frame clones only and misses some. The table records tens of thousands of clones, about 82% of them present only once. This clone was found a few times. The germline gives CDR1 SNHLY, CDR2 FYNNEI. Trimming at V came to 6 bases and at J to 4 bases, leaving 8 bases not matched to a gene. The CDR3 length is 14 residues. This receptor was taken from a man between 18 and 35 years old with HIV. This chain connects TRBV2 to TRBJ1-2; TRBD1 aligns across 7 bases. Sample: unsorted PBMCs, taken about 3.5 years after starting antiretroviral therapy. The CDR3 is CASRGYRGIYGYTF. The CDR3 coding sequence is TGTGCCAGCAGGGGATACAGGGGAATCTATGGCTACACCTTC.